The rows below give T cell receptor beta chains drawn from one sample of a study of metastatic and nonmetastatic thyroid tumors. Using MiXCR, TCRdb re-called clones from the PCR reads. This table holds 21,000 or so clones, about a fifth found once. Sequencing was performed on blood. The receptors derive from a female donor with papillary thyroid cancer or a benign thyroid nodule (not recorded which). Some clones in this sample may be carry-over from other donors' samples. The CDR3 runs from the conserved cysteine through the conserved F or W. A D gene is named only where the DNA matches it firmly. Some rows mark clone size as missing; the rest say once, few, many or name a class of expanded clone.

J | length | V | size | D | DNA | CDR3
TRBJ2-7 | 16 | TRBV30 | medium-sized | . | TGTGCCTGGAGTGCGTTGGACGGGAAAAGCTCCTACGAGCAGTACTTC | CAWSALDGKSSYEQYF
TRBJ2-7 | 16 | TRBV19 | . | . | TGTGCCAGTAGTATAGGTAGCAGGGAATACGGCTACGAGCAGTACTTC | CASSIGSREYGYEQYF
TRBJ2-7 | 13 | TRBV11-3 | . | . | TGTGCCAGCAGCTTGGGGGACAACTACGAGCAGTACTTC | CASSLGDNYEQYF
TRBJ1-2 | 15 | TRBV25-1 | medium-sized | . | TGTGCCAGCAGCCCCTCCGGGGCAGCTAACTATGGCTACACCTTC | CASSPSGAANYGYTF
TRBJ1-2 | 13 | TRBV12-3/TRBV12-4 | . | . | TGTGCCAGCAAGGAGAACAGGGCGGCAGGCTACACCTTC | CASKENRAAGYTF
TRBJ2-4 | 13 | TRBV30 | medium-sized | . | TGTGCCTGGAGTGTATTGGGTGGAGACATTCAGTACTTC | CAWSVLGGDIQYF
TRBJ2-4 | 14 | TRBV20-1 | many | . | TGCAGTGCTAGAGATCCGGTAGCCAAAAACATTCAGTACTTC | CSARDPVAKNIQYF
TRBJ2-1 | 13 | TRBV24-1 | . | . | TGTGCCACCAGAGAACCCGATAGCAATGAGCAGTTCTTC | CATREPDSNEQFF
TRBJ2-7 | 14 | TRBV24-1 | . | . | TGTGCCACCAGTGATGACGGACTCGACTATGAGCAGTACTTC | CATSDDGLDYEQYF
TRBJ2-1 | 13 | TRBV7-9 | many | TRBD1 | TGTGCCAGCACCTTGGGACAGAGGCAGGGGAAGTTCTTC | CASTLGQRQGKFF
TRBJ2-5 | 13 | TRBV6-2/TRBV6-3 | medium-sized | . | TGTGCCAGCAGTAGGTTAGCTGGAGAGACCCAGTACTTC | CASSRLAGETQYF
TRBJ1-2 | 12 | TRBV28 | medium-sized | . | TGTGCCAGCAGTTTGAGGGGCTATGGCTACACCTTC | CASSLRGYGYTF
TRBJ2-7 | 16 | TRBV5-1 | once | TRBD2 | TGCGCCAGCAGCTTGGCCGGCGGGAGGGCCGGCTACGAGCAGTACTTC | CASSLAGGRAGYEQYF
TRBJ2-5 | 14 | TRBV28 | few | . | TGTGCCAGTTCCCGGACAGTGTCGATGCAGACCCAGTACTTC | CASSRTVSMQTQYF
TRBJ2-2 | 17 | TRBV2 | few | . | TGTGCCAGCAGTGAAGGAAGACAGGGAGGAGGCACCGGGGAGCTGTTTTTT | CASSEGRQGGGTGELFF
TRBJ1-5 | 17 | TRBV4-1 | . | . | TGCGCCAGCAGCCAAGATGCCAATTGGCATAGCAATCAGCCCCAGCATTTT | CASSQDANWHSNQPQHF
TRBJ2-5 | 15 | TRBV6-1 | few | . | TGTGCCAGCAGTGAAGGACAGGTTGGGGTAGAGACCCAGTACTTC | CASSEGQVGVETQYF
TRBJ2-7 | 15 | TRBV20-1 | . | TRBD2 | TGCAGTGCTAGAGATGGAGGACTAGCCTGGTACGAGCAGTACTTC | CSARDGGLAWYEQYF
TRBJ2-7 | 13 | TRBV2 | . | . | TGTGCCAGCAGTGCCGGCAGAGCCTACGAGCAGTACTTC | CASSAGRAYEQYF
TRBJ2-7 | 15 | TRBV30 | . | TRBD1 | TGTGCCTGGAGTGAGGGACAGGGGTACTCCTACGAGCAGTACTTC | CAWSEGQGYSYEQYF
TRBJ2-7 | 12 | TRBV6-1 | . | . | TGTGCTAGCAGACCGGCCGGATACGAGCAGTACTTC | CASRPAGYEQYF
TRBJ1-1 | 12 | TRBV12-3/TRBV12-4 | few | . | TGTGCCAGCAGTTTTCGGGGGTATGAAGCTTTCTTT | CASSFRGYEAFF
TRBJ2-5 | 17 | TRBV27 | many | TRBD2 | TGTGCCAGCAGGCGGACTAGCGGGTGGGGAATGGAAGAGACCCAGTACTTC | CASRRTSGWGMEETQYF
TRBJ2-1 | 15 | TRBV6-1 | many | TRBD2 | TGTGCCAGCAGTGTCCGGGACTATACGAACAATGAGCAGTTCTTC | CASSVRDYTNNEQFF